These T cell receptor beta chains were read from a single sample in a study of post-analysis software for immune sequencing data. TCRdb re-derived calls from the PCR reads in MiXCR, one entry per CDR3 protein. The sample lists 750,000 to 950,000 distinct CDR3 sequences; about 50% were seen once. The sample was blood. The receptors stem from a girl between 5 and 17 years old with multiple sclerosis. Each CDR3 is given with its conserved first and last residue. The D gene is left open where the match is weak. Not all rows give a size; the values are once, few, many and, for expanded clones, a class.

CDR3nt,CDR3aa,abundance,d_gene,j_gene,v_gene
TGCGCCAGCAGCCTCGGACCCGACAACGGGGAGCTGTTTTTT,CASSLGPDNGELFF,.,.,TRBJ2-2,TRBV4-1
TGCAGTGCTAGCCCTTTGGACAGGGCGGGAGAGCAGTACTTC,CSASPLDRAGEQYF,.,TRBD1,TRBJ2-7,TRBV20-1
TGTGCCAGCAGCTCCCACGGGGTAACAGCCAAAAACATTCAGTACTTC,CASSSHGVTAKNIQYF,.,.,TRBJ2-4,TRBV5-5
TGCAGTGCTAGCCTAAGGGGCACACAGACCCAGTACTTC,CSASLRGTQTQYF,.,.,TRBJ2-5,TRBV20-1
TGCAGCGTTGGAAACCTGAGCTCCTACGAGCAGTACTTC,CSVGNLSSYEQYF,few,.,TRBJ2-7,TRBV29-1
TGTGCCAGCAGGGAGAGCTCTGGGGCCAACGTCCCGACTTTC,CASRESSGANVPTF,once,.,TRBJ2-6,TRBV2
TGTGCCAGCAGTTACTCGGCGACTCTCGACTACGAGCAGTACTTC,CASSYSATLDYEQYF,few,.,TRBJ2-7,TRBV6-6
TGTGCCAGCAGTGACTCGATCAGCGGGGGGTGGAATGAGCAGTTCTTC,CASSDSISGGWNEQFF,many,TRBD2,TRBJ2-1,TRBV6-4
TGCGCCAGCAGCCCGGGAGGGGGCGACGGCTATGGCTACACCTTC,CASSPGGGDGYGYTF,few,TRBD1,TRBJ1-2,TRBV5-1
TGTGCCAGCAGCAACTACGAGCAGTACTTC,CASSNYEQYF,many,.,TRBJ2-7,TRBV21-1
TGTGCCAGCACCGGGGGATCTAGCACAGATACGCAGTATTTT,CASTGGSSTDTQYF,.,.,TRBJ2-3,TRBV9
TGCGCCAGCAGCTTGAGGGAAACTAATGAAAAACTGTTTTTT,CASSLRETNEKLFF,few,.,TRBJ1-4,TRBV5-1
TGTGCCAGCAGTTTGGTGGCAGGGGAGAATGAGCAGTTCTTC,CASSLVAGENEQFF,.,.,TRBJ2-1,TRBV5-6
TGTGCCAGCAGCTTGTGGCAGGGGGACTATGGCTACACCTTC,CASSLWQGDYGYTF,.,TRBD1,TRBJ1-2,TRBV5-5
TGTGCCATCAGTGAGTCAGCCGTCGGGAACATTCAGTACTTC,CAISESAVGNIQYF,.,.,TRBJ2-4,TRBV10-3
TGCAGTGCTGGCCAGAGTAACGGAATCGATGAGCAGTTCTTC,CSAGQSNGIDEQFF,few,.,TRBJ2-1,TRBV20-1